This TCR beta chain stems from a study of blood T cell repertoires in COVID-19. Overall study: Acute and convalescent COVID-19 samples came from the United States, Italy and Spain. From T cells, B-cell-depleted T cells, or PBMCs came the material, which was cDNA or gDNA.

V was clipped by 4 bases and J by 5 bases, with 12 bases between them. Germline lookup yields CDR1 SGHRS and CDR2 YFSETQ. The CDR3 is made up of 13 amino acids. The repertoire was sequenced with immunoSEQ multiplex PCR; TCRdb's copy has only in-frame clones and lacks some. Found here are roughly 25,000 clones, 80% to 90% of them singletons; the top ten hold 2.5%. Seattle patients were enrolled while actively infected and followed longitudinally. V and J are TRBV5-1 and TRBJ1-1; weak D call: TRBD1 (5 bases). The sample taken for sequencing was peripheral blood. The receptor was derived from a woman aged 65 to 85 with COVID-19, enrolled during active disease. CDR3 coding DNA: TGCGCCAGCAGCGTTCAGGGCGGAACTGAAGCTTTCTTT. Amino acid sequence: CASSVQGGTEAFF.